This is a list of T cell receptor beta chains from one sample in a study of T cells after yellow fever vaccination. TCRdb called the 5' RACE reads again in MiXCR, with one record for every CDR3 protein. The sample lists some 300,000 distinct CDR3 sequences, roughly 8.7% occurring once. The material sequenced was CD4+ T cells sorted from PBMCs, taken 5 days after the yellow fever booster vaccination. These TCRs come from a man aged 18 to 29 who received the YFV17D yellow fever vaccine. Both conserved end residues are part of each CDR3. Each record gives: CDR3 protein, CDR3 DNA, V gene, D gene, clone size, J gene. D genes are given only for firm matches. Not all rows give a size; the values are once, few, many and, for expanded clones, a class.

CASSQTGLKSETQYF | TGCGCCAGCAGCCAAACAGGACTAAAGTCGGAGACCCAGTACTTC | TRBV4-1 | - | few | TRBJ2-5
CSARAGGGSYNEQFF | TGCAGTGCTAGAGCGGGTGGCGGCTCCTACAATGAGCAGTTCTTC | TRBV20-1 | - | once | TRBJ2-1
CASRQGQGDPYGYTF | TGTGCCAGCAGACAAGGACAGGGTGATCCCTATGGCTACACCTTC | TRBV4-2 | TRBD1 | - | TRBJ1-2
CSVAPGQGYGYTF | TGCAGCGTTGCCCCGGGACAGGGGTATGGCTACACCTTC | TRBV29-1 | TRBD1 | - | TRBJ1-2
CASSVQATNEKLFF | TGTGCCAGCAGCGTTCAAGCAACTAATGAAAAACTGTTTTTT | TRBV5-5 | - | - | TRBJ1-4
CSARFGTSVGEQFF | TGCAGTGCTAGATTTGGGACTAGCGTTGGTGAGCAGTTCTTC | TRBV20-1 | TRBD2 | - | TRBJ2-1
CASTPWVTEAFF | TGTGCCAGCACCCCATGGGTTACTGAAGCTTTCTTT | TRBV7-9 | - | many | TRBJ1-1
CASSQGQDQETQYF | TGCGCCAGCAGCCAGGGACAGGACCAAGAGACCCAGTACTTC | TRBV4-1 | TRBD1 | - | TRBJ2-5
CASSLTGGENEQYF | TGTGCCAGCAGCCTGACAGGGGGCGAGAACGAGCAGTACTTC | TRBV3-1 | TRBD1 | - | TRBJ2-7
CASSTRVNYGYTF | TGCGCCAGCAGCACGCGGGTTAACTATGGCTACACCTTC | TRBV5-1 | - | - | TRBJ1-2
CASSSLRDRGIGYTF | TGTGCCAGCAGTTCCCTCCGGGACAGGGGGATAGGCTACACCTTC | TRBV6-5 | TRBD1 | few | TRBJ1-2
CASSQDDRVSYEQYF | TGCGCCAGCAGCCAAGATGACAGGGTATCCTACGAGCAGTACTTC | TRBV4-1 | TRBD1 | few | TRBJ2-7
CASSNRGTSPLHF | TGTGCCAGCAGCAACAGGGGAACTTCACCCCTCCACTTT | TRBV6-5 | TRBD1 | few | TRBJ1-6
CASSPDMWGTDTQYF | TGTGCCAGCAGCCCGGATATGTGGGGCACAGATACGCAGTATTTT | TRBV11-2 | - | many | TRBJ2-3
CASGTGGEKLFF | TGTGCCAGCGGGACAGGGGGTGAAAAACTGTTTTTT | TRBV6-1 | TRBD1 | few | TRBJ1-4
CASSRAGQGVSYNEQFF | TGTGCCAGCAGCCGTGCTGGACAGGGGGTTTCCTACAATGAGCAGTTCTTC | TRBV12-3/TRBV12-4 | TRBD1 | few | TRBJ2-1
CASSSTSGSAYEQYF | TGTGCCAGCAGTTCGACTAGCGGGAGTGCCTACGAGCAGTACTTC | TRBV9 | TRBD2 | once | TRBJ2-7
CASSGGGSNQPQHF | TGTGCCAGCAGCGGGGGCGGTAGCAATCAGCCCCAGCATTTT | TRBV28 | - | - | TRBJ1-5
CASSYSTSGGQETQYF | TGTGCCAGCAGTTACTCGACTAGCGGGGGCCAAGAGACCCAGTACTTC | TRBV6-5 | TRBD2 | many | TRBJ2-5
CASSLAGQPYNEQFF | TGTGCCAGCAGCTTGGCAGGACAGCCCTACAATGAGCAGTTCTTC | TRBV5-5 | - | few | TRBJ2-1
CASSQGFGVGGYTF | TGTGCCAGCAGCCAAGGATTCGGGGTTGGTGGCTACACCTTC | TRBV3-1 | - | few | TRBJ1-2
CASSESSGQDILSEQYF | TGTGCCAGCAGTGAGAGTTCTGGGCAGGACATATTGAGCGAGCAGTACTTC | TRBV6-4 | - | - | TRBJ2-7
CASSPGTPYEQYF | TGTGCCAGCTCACCCGGGACACCATACGAGCAGTACTTC | TRBV18 | - | few | TRBJ2-7
CASGRTGRTQYF | TGTGCCAGCGGGAGGACTGGGCGGACCCAGTACTTC | TRBV6-1 | - | few | TRBJ2-5
CASTPSRTSDIETQYF | TGCGCCAGTACACCAAGCCGGACTAGCGATATAGAGACCCAGTACTTC | TRBV4-1 | TRBD2 | few | TRBJ2-5
CASSTGTSGGHSSYNEQFF | TGTGCCAGCAGCACGGGGACTAGCGGGGGGCACAGCTCCTACAATGAGCAGTTCTTC | TRBV7-6 | TRBD2 | many | TRBJ2-1
CSVEGTRPDTQYF | TGCAGCGTTGAAGGGACCAGGCCAGATACGCAGTATTTT | TRBV29-1 | - | many | TRBJ2-3
CASSLTAVGPMNTEAFF | TGTGCCAGCAGCTTGACGGCGGTAGGACCCATGAACACTGAAGCTTTCTTT | TRBV7-9 | - | many | TRBJ1-1
CASSLGLVGTENTEAFF | TGCGCCAGCAGCTTGGGGTTGGTGGGGACCGAGAACACTGAAGCTTTCTTT | TRBV5-1 | - | few | TRBJ1-1
CATKGNQETQYF | TGTGCCACCAAGGGGAACCAAGAGACCCAGTACTTC | TRBV24-1 | - | many | TRBJ2-5
CSAREGLAKNIQYF | TGCAGTGCTAGAGAGGGTTTAGCCAAAAACATTCAGTACTTC | TRBV20-1 | - | many | TRBJ2-4
CASSPPPPGTGELFF | TGTGCCAGCAGCCCCCCGCCGCCGGGCACCGGGGAGCTGTTTTTT | TRBV5-4 | - | - | TRBJ2-2
CASGRVVTEAFF | TGTGCCAGCGGCAGGGTCGTCACTGAAGCTTTCTTT | TRBV7-2 | - | few | TRBJ1-1
CASSQGPHAEAFF | TGCGCCAGCAGCCAGGGGCCTCATGCTGAAGCTTTCTTT | TRBV4-3 | - | few | TRBJ1-1
CASSLPPGQGASSNQPQHF | TGTGCCAGCAGTTTACCACCGGGACAGGGGGCATCGAGCAATCAGCCCCAGCATTTT | TRBV27 | TRBD1 | few | TRBJ1-5
CATSLGLADYNEQFF | TGTGCCACCAGCCTGGGACTAGCAGATTACAATGAGCAGTTCTTC | TRBV15 | TRBD2 | many | TRBJ2-1
CASSPQRERGRLFF | TGTGCCAGCAGCCCCCAAAGGGAGCGGGGACGGCTGTTCTTC | TRBV7-3 | TRBD2 | few | TRBJ2-1
CARIPGQKNTEAFF | TGTGCCAGAATTCCGGGACAGAAGAACACTGAAGCTTTCTTT | TRBV21-1 | - | few | TRBJ1-1
CASSTRQGRETQYF | TGTGCCAGCAGCACCCGACAGGGGCGGGAGACCCAGTACTTC | TRBV7-2 | TRBD1 | many | TRBJ2-5
CASSFQVYSPLHF | TGTGCCAGCAGCTTTCAGGTTTATTCACCCCTCCACTTT | TRBV11-1 | - | few | TRBJ1-6
CSAPFYSGLRYEQYF | TGCAGTGCCCCTTTCTATAGCGGGTTACGTTACGAGCAGTACTTC | TRBV20-1 | TRBD2 | few | TRBJ2-7
CASSLAGQGGTEAFF | TGTGCCAGCAGCTTAGCCGGACAGGGGGGAACTGAAGCTTTCTTT | TRBV11-2 | TRBD1 | - | TRBJ1-1
CASSAKGVGKNIQYF | TGTGCCAGCAGCGCCAAGGGGGTAGGCAAAAACATTCAGTACTTC | TRBV7-9 | - | many | TRBJ2-4
CSASPGGPNTEAFF | TGCAGTGCCAGCCCTGGTGGACCGAACACTGAAGCTTTCTTT | TRBV20-1 | - | - | TRBJ1-1
CASSLRPGKTQYF | TGTGCCAGCAGCTTAAGACCTGGGAAGACCCAGTACTTC | TRBV7-3 | - | few | TRBJ2-5
CASSPSGTAPGTDTQYF | TGTGCCAGTAGTCCCTCCGGGACGGCGCCCGGCACAGATACGCAGTATTTT | TRBV19 | - | - | TRBJ2-3